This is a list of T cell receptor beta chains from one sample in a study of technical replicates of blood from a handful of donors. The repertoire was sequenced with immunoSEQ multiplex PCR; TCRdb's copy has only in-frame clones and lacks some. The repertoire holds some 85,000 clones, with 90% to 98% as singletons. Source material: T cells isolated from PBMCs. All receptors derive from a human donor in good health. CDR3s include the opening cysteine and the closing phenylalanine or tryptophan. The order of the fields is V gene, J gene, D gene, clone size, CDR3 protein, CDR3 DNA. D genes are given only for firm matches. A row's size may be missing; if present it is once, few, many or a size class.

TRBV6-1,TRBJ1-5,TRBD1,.,CASSEGGTGSFNSNQPQHF,TGTGCCAGCAGTGAAGGCGGGACAGGTTCCTTCAATAGCAATCAGCCCCAGCATTTT
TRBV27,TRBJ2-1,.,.,CASSLLNRDSVNEQFF,TGTGCCAGCAGTTTATTAAACCGGGACTCCGTTAATGAGCAGTTCTTC
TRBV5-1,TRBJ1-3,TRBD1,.,CASSFITNAGGPGNTIYF,TGCGCCAGCAGCTTTATAACTAATGCAGGGGGACCTGGAAACACCATATATTTT
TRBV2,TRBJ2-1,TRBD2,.,CATPFRRTSGSYNEQFF,TGTGCCACCCCGTTCCGAAGGACTAGCGGATCTTACAATGAGCAGTTCTTC
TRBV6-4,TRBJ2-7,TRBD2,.,CASSDQRESSYEQYF,TGTGCCAGCAGTGACCAGCGGGAGAGCTCCTACGAGCAGTACTTC
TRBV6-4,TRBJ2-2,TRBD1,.,CASSPDRAGELFF,TGTGCCAGCAGTCCCGACAGGGCCGGGGAGCTGTTTTTT
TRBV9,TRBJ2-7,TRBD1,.,CASSAWTGGSEQYF,TGTGCCAGCAGCGCCTGGACAGGGGGGAGCGAGCAGTACTTC
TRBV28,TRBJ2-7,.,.,CASRTTPHRGNSYEQYF,TGTGCCAGCAGGACAACCCCACACAGAGGGAATTCCTACGAGCAGTACTTC
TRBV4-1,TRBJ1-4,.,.,CASSQLWQVNEKLFF,TGCGCCAGCAGCCAACTATGGCAGGTTAATGAAAAACTGTTTTTT
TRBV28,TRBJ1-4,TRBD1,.,CASSKGTDFATNEKLFF,TGTGCCAGCAGCAAAGGGACAGACTTTGCAACTAATGAAAAACTGTTTTTT
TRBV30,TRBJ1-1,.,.,CAESRRAMNTEAFF,TGTGCCGAGAGTAGGAGGGCGATGAACACTGAAGCTTTCTTT
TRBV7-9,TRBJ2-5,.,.,CASSFIGSLPQETQYF,TGTGCCAGCAGCTTCATTGGGAGTCTTCCCCAAGAGACCCAGTACTTC
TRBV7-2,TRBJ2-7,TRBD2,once,CASSLAGLKLAGVSLEQYF,TGTGCCAGCAGCTTAGCGGGCCTTAAACTAGCGGGAGTTTCTCTTGAGCAGTACTTC
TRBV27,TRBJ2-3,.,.,CASSLAEGGSTQYF,TGTGCCAGCAGTTTAGCAGAAGGGGGTAGCACGCAGTATTTT
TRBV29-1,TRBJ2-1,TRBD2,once,CSVLLAGLLGGEQFF,TGCAGCGTTTTACTAGCGGGCCTCTTGGGGGGTGAGCAGTTCTTC
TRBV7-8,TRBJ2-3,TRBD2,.,CASSTTSGATDTQYF,TGTGCCAGCAGCACGACTAGCGGAGCTACAGATACGCAGTATTTT
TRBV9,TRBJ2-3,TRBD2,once,CASSPRTSGATDTQYF,TGTGCCAGCAGTCCTAGGACTAGCGGGGCCACAGATACGCAGTATTTT
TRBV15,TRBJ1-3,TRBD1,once,CATSAGTASGNTIYF,TGTGCCACCAGCGCCGGGACAGCCTCTGGAAACACCATATATTTT
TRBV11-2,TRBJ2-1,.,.,CASSYNREQFF,TGTGCCAGCAGCTACAACAGGGAGCAGTTCTTC
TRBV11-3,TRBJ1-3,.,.,CASSLTTGTSDTIYF,TGTGCCAGCAGCTTGACTACCGGGACAAGTGACACCATATATTTT
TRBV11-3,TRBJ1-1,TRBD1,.,CASSSGQGDTEAFF,TGTGCCAGCAGCTCTGGACAGGGGGACACTGAAGCTTTCTTT
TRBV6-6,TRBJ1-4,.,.,CASSYSREKLFF,TGTGCCAGCAGTTACTCTAGAGAAAAACTGTTTTTT